A selection of T cell receptor beta chains follows, all from one sample in a study of blood T cell repertoires in COVID-19. Profiling relied on immunoSEQ multiplex PCR, and the TCRdb table lists in-frame clones only, not all of them. The sample consists of approximately 230,000 clones, 86% of them appearing once. Sequencing input: peripheral blood. The source is a man aged 25 to 40 who had recovered from COVID-19. CDR3s include the opening cysteine and the closing phenylalanine or tryptophan. Each record gives: clone size, D gene, J gene, V gene, CDR3 DNA, CDR3 protein. The D gene is left open where the match is weak. Only some rows state a clone size, as once, few, many or a class for expanded clones.

>-|-|TRBJ2-4|TRBV5-1
TGCGCCAGCAGCTATGGAGGGGCAGGTCCAGCCAAAAACATTCAGTACTTC
CASSYGGAGPAKNIQYF
>-|TRBD1|TRBJ2-5|TRBV19
TGTGCCAGTAGTACAACCCCGACAGGGAAGGAGACCCAGTACTTC
CASSTTPTGKETQYF
>few|TRBD1|TRBJ1-1|TRBV14
TGTGCCAGCAGCCAAGACAGGGGGCCGGCCCTTGGTGAAGCTTTCTTT
CASSQDRGPALGEAFF
>-|-|TRBJ2-5|TRBV5-5
TGTGCCAGCAGCGGACAGCAAGAGACCCAGTACTTC
CASSGQQETQYF
>-|-|TRBJ1-5|TRBV4-2
TGTGCCAGCAGCCACACAGTAAGCAATCAGCCCCAGCATTTT
CASSHTVSNQPQHF
>once|-|TRBJ2-1|TRBV5-1
TGCGCCAGCAGCTCCTACCGAGGGGGTACCCCTGACAATGAGCAGTTCTTC
CASSSYRGGTPDNEQFF
>-|TRBD1|TRBJ1-5|TRBV18
TGTGCCAGCTCACCACCCCCACAGGGGTTTGACCAGCCCCAGCATTTT
CASSPPPQGFDQPQHF
>-|TRBD1|TRBJ2-7|TRBV5-5
TGTGCCAGCAGCTGGACAGGCGCCTACTCCTACGAGCAGTACTTC
CASSWTGAYSYEQYF
>-|TRBD1|TRBJ2-2|TRBV5-1
TGCGCCAGCAGCCCGGCGGGACAGGGGTTCGCGAACACCGGGGAGCTGTTTTTT
CASSPAGQGFANTGELFF
>-|TRBD2|TRBJ2-3|TRBV5-4
TGTGCCAGCAGCTTGGAAGGACTAGGGGAGCATGTTAGGACAGATACGCAGTATTTT
CASSLEGLGEHVRTDTQYF
>-|TRBD1|TRBJ1-4|TRBV2
TGTGCCAGTACAGGGGTGGAATCTGAAAAACTGTTTTTT
CASTGVESEKLFF
>-|-|TRBJ2-5|TRBV12-5
TGTGCTAGTGGCCCCGGACAGCCAGGGGAGACCCAGTACTTC
CASGPGQPGETQYF
>-|-|TRBJ1-1|TRBV10-1
TGCGCCAGCAGTGAGTCGGGCAGGGGAAACACTGAAGCTTTCTTT
CASSESGRGNTEAFF
>once|-|TRBJ2-2|TRBV27
TGTGCCAGCAGTCCGACACTCACCGGGGAGCTGTTTTTT
CASSPTLTGELFF
>-|-|TRBJ1-6|TRBV12-5
TGTGCTAGTGGTCCAAGTCCTGAGGATAATTCACCCCTCCACTTT
CASGPSPEDNSPLHF
>once|-|TRBJ1-1|TRBV12-3/TRBV12-4
TGTGCCAGCAGTTTAGGCAGGAACACTGAAGCTTTCTTT
CASSLGRNTEAFF
>-|TRBD1|TRBJ2-7|TRBV19
TGTGCCAGCAGTACCCGAGGGGGACAGGGTGTCCACGAGCAGTACTTC
CASSTRGGQGVHEQYF
>-|-|TRBJ1-1|TRBV6-5
TGTGCCAGCAGGGACACTTACACTGAAGCTTTCTTT
CASRDTYTEAFF
>-|TRBD2|TRBJ2-7|TRBV10-3
TGTGCCATCATGGGCGGGGGGGCCCTTGGAGAGCAGTACTTC
CAIMGGGALGEQYF
>once|TRBD2|TRBJ2-1|TRBV3-1/TRBV3-2
TGTGCCAGCAGCCGGAATCTAGCGGGGGGTGGAGGTGAGCAGTTCTTC
CASSRNLAGGGGEQFF
>-|-|TRBJ2-7|TRBV3-1/TRBV3-2
TGTGCCAGCAGCCAAGGTGGAGGAGGTCGGCTGGAGCAGTACTTC
CASSQGGGGRLEQYF
>-|TRBD2|TRBJ2-3|TRBV27
TGTGCCAGCAGACGGGACTACACAAGCACAGATACGCAGTATTTT
CASRRDYTSTDTQYF
>-|-|TRBJ1-4|TRBV27
TGTGCCAGCAGTTTCCAGGGTTATGAAAAACTGTTTTTT
CASSFQGYEKLFF
>-|-|TRBJ1-2|TRBV6-1
TGTGCCAGCAGTGATCCCGGATCGGGCTATGGCTACACCTTC
CASSDPGSGYGYTF
>-|TRBD1|TRBJ2-7|TRBV19
TGTGCCAGTAGAAGAACCGGGACAGGGGCCTACGAGCAGTACTTC
CASRRTGTGAYEQYF
>-|-|TRBJ1-6|TRBV6-5
TGTGCCAGCAGCCCCTCCAGGGCACCTTCACCCCTCCACTTT
CASSPSRAPSPLHF
>-|-|TRBJ2-2|TRBV18
TGTGCCAGCTCACCACCGTCAGGGATGAACGGGGAGCTGTTTTTT
CASSPPSGMNGELFF
>-|TRBD2|TRBJ2-7|TRBV6-2/TRBV6-3
TGTGCCAGCAGTTACCCTGTTCTTCTACTAGCGGGGGGCTACGAGCAGTACTTC
CASSYPVLLLAGGYEQYF